This T cell receptor beta chain was identified in a study of T cells in localized non-small cell lung cancer. Assay: immunoSEQ multiplex PCR; the TCRdb copy retains only in-frame clones and omits some. The sample includes about 25,000 clones, around 88% of them seen just once. The V end was cut by 0 bases, the J end by 6 bases, with 14 bases between. Germline loops: CDR1 SGDLS, CDR2 YYNGEE. This CDR3 spans 15 amino acids. The V call is TRBV9, the J call TRBJ2-3; maybe TRBD2 (6 bases). Here the sequenced sample was peripheral blood mononuclear cells, taken before any cancer treatment. This TCR came from a woman aged 35-70 years with stage III lung adenocarcinoma. CDR3 region: CASSVGGNTPDTQYF. The CDR3 region has the DNA TGTGCCAGCAGCGTAGGCGGGAACACTCCGGATACGCAGTATTTT.